The present T cell receptor (beta chain) was sequenced within a study of Ad26.COV2.S vaccination and SARS-CoV-2 variants. TCRdb's table, derived via immunoSEQ multiplex PCR, lists solely in-frame clones and lacks some. The repertoire holds around 300,000 clones, with more than 85% as singletons. With regard to this clone: Its antigen is not identified.

Study-level points and caveats: Breadth, reportedly substantial, characterized the spike-specific CD8+ and CD4+ T cell responses after vaccination. Analytic work on TCR breadth and depth might have understated the full extent of total T cell responses.

Treatment in this sample: about 20 received Ad26.COV2.S at low or high dose, single or two shots; a few received placebo; per-sample allocation not given. Collection of samples fell on day 63 after the first vaccine or placebo injection. Whoever gave the sample was an adult aged 18-55 years in Boston. This receptor was taken from a person aged 18-65 years who received the Ad26.COV2.S COVID-19 vaccine or a placebo. The sequencing here drew on peripheral blood, taken in a trial of Ad26.COV2.S vaccine versus placebo.

The DNA of the CDR3 is TGTGCCAGCAGCTCGATAACACCTAGCTCTGGAAACACCATATATTTT. It specifies CASSSITPSSGNTIYF. The chain joins TRBV7-8 to TRBJ1-3; D gene uncertain. The length of the CDR3 is 16 residues. Germline-derived CDR1 and CDR2 are SGHVS and FQNEAQ. V lost 4 bases to trimming and J lost 0 bases, with 13 bases between them.